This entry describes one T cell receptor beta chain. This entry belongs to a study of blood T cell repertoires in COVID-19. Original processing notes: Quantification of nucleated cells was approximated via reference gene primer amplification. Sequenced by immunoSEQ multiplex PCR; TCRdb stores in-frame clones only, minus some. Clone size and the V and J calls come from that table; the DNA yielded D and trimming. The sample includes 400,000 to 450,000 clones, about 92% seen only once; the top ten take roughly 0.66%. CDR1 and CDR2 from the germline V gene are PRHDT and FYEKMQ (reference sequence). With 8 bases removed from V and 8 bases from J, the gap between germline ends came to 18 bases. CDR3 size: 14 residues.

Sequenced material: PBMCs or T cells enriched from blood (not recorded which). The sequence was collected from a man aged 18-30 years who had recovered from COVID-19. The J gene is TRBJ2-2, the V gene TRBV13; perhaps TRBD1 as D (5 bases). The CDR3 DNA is TGTGCCAGCTCATCCGCAGGGCCCGTGGGGGAGCTGTTTTTT. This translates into CASSSAGPVGELFF.